This T cell receptor beta chain appears in the sequencing data of a study of identical twins. General study findings and limits: Rather than following the same donors, the conclusions depended on cross-sectional statistical analysis. Invariant T cells like MAIT and iNKT could partly confound the zero-insertion analyses.

Healthy Caucasian donors formed the entire cohort. TCRdb called the 5' RACE reads again in MiXCR, with one record for every CDR3 protein. The table lists about 900,000 distinct CDR3 sequences, about 12% of them singletons, with around 1.6% in the top ten. Trimming cost V 0 bases and J 7 bases, with 16 bases left between them. This CDR3 region has 15 residues. Germline CDR1 DFQATT, CDR2 SNEGSKA (reference sequence). This clonotype showed up just a few times. Antigen unknown. These same data were also listed under a study on yellow fever vaccine responses in identical twins.

The sequence was collected from a woman aged 18 to 35 in good health. The chain employs TRBV20-1 and TRBJ2-1; D might be TRBD2 (6 bases). Input material: PBMCs. CDR3 amino acids: CSARDSSGLRNEQFF. Written as DNA, the CDR3 is TGCAGTGCTAGAGATTCCAGCGGGCTTCGGAATGAGCAGTTCTTC.